This is a list of T cell receptor beta chains from one sample in a study of CD8+ T cells in alopecia areata. The table came from immunoSEQ multiplex PCR; TCRdb's copy has only in-frame clones and leaves some out. The table includes roughly 250,000 clones, 65% to 70% detected once. Sequences were derived from CD4+ T cells sorted from blood, sampled at week 0. All receptors derive from a human donor with alopecia areata. CDR3s include the opening cysteine and the closing phenylalanine or tryptophan. The D gene is left open where the match is weak. Clone size is shown for a subset of rows, as once, few, many or a class of expanded clone.

>TRBD1|TRBV23-1|few|TRBJ2-3
CASSRTGGNADTQYF
TGCGCCAGCAGTCGTACAGGGGGCAATGCAGATACGCAGTATTTT
>NA|TRBV6-5|NA|TRBJ1-2
CASSYRGFNGYTF
TGTGCCAGCAGTTACCGCGGATTTAATGGCTACACCTTC
>TRBD1|TRBV30|once|TRBJ2-2
CAWSFRDSYTGELFF
TGTGCCTGGAGCTTCCGGGACAGCTACACCGGGGAGCTGTTTTTT
>TRBD1|TRBV30|NA|TRBJ1-5
CAVSGTGHQPQHF
TGTGCCGTTTCCGGGACAGGGCATCAGCCCCAGCATTTT
>NA|TRBV5-6|NA|TRBJ1-6
CASSIRDKDSPLHF
TGTGCCAGCAGTATCCGGGACAAAGATTCACCCCTCCACTTT
>NA|TRBV7-3|few|TRBJ2-1
CASSLGVAPEQFF
TGTGCCAGCAGCTTAGGAGTTGCCCCTGAGCAGTTCTTC
>TRBD1|TRBV6-5|NA|TRBJ1-2
CASRRDRGSSGYTF
TGTGCCAGCAGGAGGGACAGGGGTTCAAGTGGCTACACCTTC
>TRBD1|TRBV7-2|NA|TRBJ1-1
CASSSQGVEAFF
TGTGCCAGCAGCTCCCAGGGGGTTGAAGCTTTCTTT
>NA|TRBV2|once|TRBJ2-1
CASSAARQTYNEQFF
TGTGCCAGCAGTGCCGCGAGGCAGACCTACAATGAGCAGTTCTTC
>TRBD1|TRBV29-1|NA|TRBJ2-5
CSVEDRDRGGETQYF
TGCAGCGTTGAAGATCGGGACAGGGGTGGAGAGACCCAGTACTTC
>NA|TRBV9|NA|TRBJ1-2
CASSQPGTDGYTF
TGTGCCAGCAGCCAACCCGGTACTGATGGCTACACCTTC
>NA|TRBV27|once|TRBJ1-5
CASSHQGFSNQPQHF
TGTGCCAGCAGTCACCAGGGTTTTAGCAATCAGCCCCAGCATTTT
>NA|TRBV29-1|NA|TRBJ2-7
CSVGGYGEQYF
TGCAGCGTTGGGGGATACGGCGAGCAGTACTTC
>TRBD1|TRBV5-6|NA|TRBJ2-4
CASSGLQGLAKNIQYF
TGTGCCAGCAGCGGATTACAGGGGTTAGCCAAAAACATTCAGTACTTC
>NA|TRBV30|NA|TRBJ1-5
CAWSLGGRPQHF
TGTGCCTGGAGTCTAGGCGGAAGGCCCCAGCATTTT
>TRBD1|TRBV29-1|NA|TRBJ2-5
CSGLTGQETQYF
TGCAGCGGCTTGACAGGGCAAGAGACCCAGTACTTC
>NA|TRBV5-4|few|TRBJ1-2
CASSLLDKRYGYTF
TGTGCCAGCAGCTTGCTGGACAAACGCTATGGCTACACCTTC
>TRBD1|TRBV29-1|once|TRBJ1-1
CSYRGTNTEAFF
TGCAGTTACAGGGGAACGAACACTGAAGCTTTCTTT
>NA|TRBV29-1|NA|TRBJ1-2
CSVEELDRIYGYTF
TGCAGCGTTGAAGAGCTGGACAGAATCTATGGCTACACCTTC
>NA|TRBV29-1|NA|TRBJ2-4
CSVGSGRAKNIQYF
TGCAGCGTTGGTTCAGGCCGGGCCAAAAACATTCAGTACTTC
>NA|TRBV4-3|once|TRBJ2-1
CASSQDVLSYNEQFF
TGCGCCAGCAGCCAAGATGTTTTATCATACAATGAGCAGTTCTTC
>TRBD1|TRBV5-1|once|TRBJ2-5
CASSLEWTGQETQYF
TGCGCCAGCAGCTTGGAGTGGACAGGACAAGAGACCCAGTACTTC
>NA|TRBV15|NA|TRBJ1-5
CATSRIISNQPQHF
TGTGCCACCAGCAGAATAATTAGCAATCAGCCCCAGCATTTT
>NA|TRBV29-1|NA|TRBJ1-1
CSVRVSKNTEAFF
TGCAGCGTTCGGGTTAGCAAGAACACTGAAGCTTTCTTT
>NA|TRBV5-4|NA|TRBJ1-6
CASSSRQLNSPLHF
TGTGCCAGCAGCTCGAGGCAGCTTAATTCACCCCTCCACTTT
>NA|TRBV6-1|NA|TRBJ1-6
CASSEMKGVNSPLHF
TGTGCCAGCAGTGAAATGAAGGGGGTCAATTCACCCCTCCACTTT
>NA|TRBV27|NA|TRBJ2-7
CASSLRNSTVQYF
TGTGCCAGCAGTCTAAGGAACAGCACCGTGCAGTACTTC
>TRBD1|TRBV4-3|NA|TRBJ2-4
CASSQDPGGARVAKNIQYF
TGCGCCAGCAGCCAAGATCCAGGGGGCGCGAGGGTTGCCAAAAACATTCAGTACTTC
>NA|TRBV29-1|NA|TRBJ2-6
CSATQGTGANVLTF
TGCAGCGCCACCCAGGGTACTGGGGCCAACGTCCTGACTTTC
>TRBD1|TRBV6-6|NA|TRBJ2-7
CASTSSTGTYEQYF
TGTGCCAGCACTTCTTCGACAGGGACCTACGAGCAGTACTTC
>NA|TRBV9|NA|TRBJ1-1
CASSAGGDFLGTEAFF
TGTGCCAGCAGCGCCGGGGGGGACTTTTTGGGCACTGAAGCTTTCTTT
>TRBD1|TRBV30|NA|TRBJ2-7
CAWRGTERMRQYF
TGTGCCTGGAGGGGGACAGAGAGGATGAGGCAGTACTTC
>NA|TRBV5-1|NA|TRBJ1-1
CASSLGRANTEAFF
TGCGCCAGCAGCTTGGGGCGAGCGAACACTGAAGCTTTCTTT
>NA|TRBV18|NA|TRBJ2-7
CASSPGTARYEQYF
TGTGCCAGCTCACCCGGGACTGCTCGCTACGAGCAGTACTTC
>TRBD1|TRBV7-2|NA|TRBJ1-2
CASSRTGFYGYTF
TGTGCCAGCAGCCGGACAGGGTTCTATGGCTACACCTTC
>NA|TRBV30|NA|TRBJ2-2
CAWSTGHMNTGELFF
TGTGCCTGGAGTACAGGACACATGAACACCGGGGAGCTGTTTTTT
>TRBD1|TRBV29-1|NA|TRBJ2-3
CSARQGERGTQYF
TGCAGCGCAAGACAGGGGGAGCGAGGAACGCAGTATTTT
>TRBD1|TRBV30|NA|TRBJ1-3
CACMDRSSGNTIYF
TGTGCCTGCATGGACAGGTCCTCTGGAAACACCATATATTTT
>NA|TRBV11-2|few|TRBJ2-5
CASSIGWGDETQYF
TGTGCCAGCAGTATAGGATGGGGAGACGAGACCCAGTACTTC
>NA|TRBV6-1|NA|TRBJ1-2
CASTGRRQLYGYTF
TGTGCCAGCACGGGCAGACGACAGCTATATGGCTACACCTTC
>TRBD1|TRBV2|NA|TRBJ2-2
CASSERGTGVRFTGELFF
TGTGCCAGCAGTGAACGCGGGACAGGGGTTCGGTTCACCGGGGAGCTGTTTTTT
>TRBD1|TRBV7-2|once|TRBJ2-4
CASSLTGTGKNIQYF
TGTGCCAGCAGCCTAACCGGGACAGGAAAAAACATTCAGTACTTC
>NA|TRBV29-1|NA|TRBJ2-3
CSVDGLSADTQYF
TGCAGCGTTGACGGCTTGTCCGCGGATACGCAGTATTTT
>NA|TRBV30|NA|TRBJ2-3
CAWSRTPEGDTQYF
TGTGCCTGGAGTCGCACACCGGAAGGGGATACGCAGTATTTT
>NA|TRBV25-1|NA|TRBJ2-6
CASSYSSGANVLTF
TGTGCCAGCAGTTACTCCTCTGGGGCCAACGTCCTGACTTTC
>NA|TRBV7-2|few|TRBJ2-3
CASSDPGGTDTQYF
TGTGCCAGCAGCGATCCAGGGGGCACAGATACGCAGTATTTT
>NA|TRBV6-4|few|TRBJ1-5
CASTPGRGLGPQHF
TGTGCCAGCACCCCGGGAAGAGGGTTAGGGCCCCAGCATTTT
>NA|TRBV11-2|few|TRBJ1-1
CASSLTGGDTEAFF
TGTGCCAGCAGCTTGACTGGGGGTGACACTGAAGCTTTCTTT
>NA|TRBV30|once|TRBJ2-7
CAWSVGQAGEQYF
TGTGCCTGGAGTGTTGGGCAGGCGGGCGAGCAGTACTTC
>NA|TRBV9|NA|TRBJ2-5
CASSEHTDTSETQYF
TGTGCCAGCAGCGAACACACGGACACTTCGGAGACCCAGTACTTC
>NA|TRBV14|NA|TRBJ2-7
CASSLRRDPGPEQYF
TGTGCCAGCAGCCTTCGCCGGGACCCTGGCCCCGAGCAGTACTTC
>NA|TRBV27|NA|TRBJ2-1
CASSSRGPGSEQFF
TGTGCCAGCAGTTCAAGAGGACCCGGGAGTGAGCAGTTCTTC
>NA|TRBV29-1|few|TRBJ2-1
CSALGYGGKPYNEQFF
TGCAGCGCCTTGGGGTACGGGGGAAAACCCTACAATGAGCAGTTCTTC
>NA|TRBV27|NA|TRBJ1-2
CASSGGVGQYGYTF
TGTGCCAGCAGTGGGGGAGTAGGACAGTATGGCTACACCTTC
>NA|TRBV6-5|NA|TRBJ1-3
CASSDNSGNTIYF
TGTGCCAGCAGTGACAACTCTGGAAACACCATATATTTT